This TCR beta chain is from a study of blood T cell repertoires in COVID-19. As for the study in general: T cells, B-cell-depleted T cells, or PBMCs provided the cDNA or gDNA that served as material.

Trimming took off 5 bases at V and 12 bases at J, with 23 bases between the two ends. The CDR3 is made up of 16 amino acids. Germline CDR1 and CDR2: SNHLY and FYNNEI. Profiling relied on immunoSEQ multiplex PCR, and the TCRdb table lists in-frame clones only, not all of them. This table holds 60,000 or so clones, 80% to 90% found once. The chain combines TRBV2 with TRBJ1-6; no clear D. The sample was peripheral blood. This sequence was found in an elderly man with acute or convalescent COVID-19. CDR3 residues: CASSSGLPSLGVPLHF. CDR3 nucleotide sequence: TGTGCCAGCAGTAGTGGGCTCCCCTCTCTTGGTGTACCCCTCCACTTT.